The sequence of this TCR beta chain was determined in a study of blood T cell repertoires in COVID-19. This table comes from immunoSEQ multiplex PCR, and its TCRdb copy is limited to in-frame clones, with some not included. The sample has approximately 200,000 clones, 86% seen once. This CDR3 region has 13 residues. Germline V lookup: CDR1 WSHSY, CDR2 SAAADI. V shed 6 bases and J shed 4 bases, with 9 bases lying between them. This sequence originates from a woman in her 30s with active or convalescent COVID-19. Sequenced input: peripheral blood. V is TRBV10-2 and J is TRBJ1-4; D not certain. CDR3 sequence reads: CASSGRRNEKLFF. In DNA form, the CDR3 reads TGCGCCAGCAGCGGGAGACGTAATGAAAAACTGTTTTTT.